This T cell receptor (beta chain) was sequenced for a study of radiation and T cells in renal cell carcinoma. The method was immunoSEQ multiplex PCR; TCRdb's version includes in-frame clones alone and lacks a portion of them. Of about 78,000 clones listed, roughly nine tenths were seen once; the top ten hold roughly 6%. As for time point: blood 4 weeks post-SBRT, at nephrectomy. Sample treatment: 15 Gy SBRT to primary tumor, nephrectomy 4 weeks later. Radiation-treated patients gave blood at baseline, week 2 and week 4. Germline CDR1 is SGHRS and CDR2 is YFSETQ. The CDR3 is 17 amino acids. V gave up 4 bases and J gave up 1 base; unmatched junction bases: 8.

The J gene is TRBJ2-1, the V gene TRBV5-1, with TRBD1 matching 10 bases. The receptor was isolated from a woman aged 65 to 85 with renal cell carcinoma. The sequencing here drew on blood, taken from a patient whose treatment included radiotherapy and nephrectomy. CDR3 loop: CASSHGQGVVSYNEQFF. In nucleotides, the CDR3 is TGCGCCAGCAGCCATGGACAGGGGGTGGTGTCCTACAATGAGCAGTTCTTC.